This TCR beta chain appears in the sequencing data of a study of persistence of HIV-infected CD4 T cells. Study information: Donors were ART-treated; their CMV- and Gag-responding CD4+ T cells were isolated.

On this clone itself: The antigen is unknown.

The stimulus was an HIV-1 Gag 15-mer peptide pool, 0.85 to 1 ug/peptide/mL. CD40L-negative CD69-negative CD45RO-high memory CD4+ T cells were sorted as populations depleted of antigen-responding cells. This CDR3 is 11 amino acids long. V was clipped by 4 bases and J by 8 bases, with 6 bases between them. This was the immunoSEQ version 4 assay in survey mode. Libraries were prepared by immunoSEQ multiplex PCR; TCRdb keeps only in-frame clonotypes and omits some of them. The sample contains approximately 36,000 clones, roughly 84% of which appear only once. The TCR comes from an adult with HIV. The donor label of this sample is uncertain. The source was cultured CD4+ T cells from PBMCs, collected from a patient who received antiretroviral therapy. This sequence joins TRBV12-3 or TRBV12-4 and TRBJ2-1; D not resolved. The CDR3 is CASSSLDEQFF. CDR3 DNA: TGTGCCAGCAGTTCCCTCGATGAGCAGTTCTTC.